This T cell receptor (beta chain) came from a study of blood T cell repertoires in COVID-19 (dated by TCRdb to about 2020). Study-level background: Samples from collaborators originated in the United States, Italy and Spain and spanned both the acute and convalescent phases of COVID-19. The material from the prospective study consisted of cDNA or gDNA derived from T cells, B-cell-depleted T cells, or PBMCs. The dataset comprised deeply sampled blood TCRbeta repertoires from subjects exposed to, actively infected with, or recovered from COVID-19. The repertoires were made available in a free public database intended to serve as a resource for research on the immune response to SARS-CoV-2. Samples were obtained from the ongoing ImmuneRACE study (first 160 participants) and from 1,000 to 1,500 subjects provided by 6 global collaborators. A de-identified subject ID, COVID-19 status, age in years and sex were almost always included in the sample metadata. Where HLA class I and class II types were available, the types were taken from metadata supplied by the sample provider, not from assay-based typing.

With regard to this clone: Its antigen target is currently unknown. No base quality values were provided; no much bigger clone lies one nucleotide off.

What the work shows at the level of the full study, not this receptor alone: The quantity of clinical and demographic metadata differed by source and by participant and was supplied without curation.

One collaborating source in Seattle enrolled patients during active infection and followed them longitudinally through the course of disease. Each collaborating institution followed its own protocols to collect whole blood in K2EDTA tubes. Collaborator samples were shipped for TCRbeta analysis as frozen whole blood, isolated PBMCs, or DNA extracted from either sample type. The immunoSEQ Assay, a bias-controlled multiplex PCR, was used to amplify TCRbeta CDR3 regions from genomic DNA. In the original analysis: The number of nucleated cells in each sample was estimated by amplification of reference gene primers within the assay. To quantify the absolute abundance of each unique TCRbeta CDR3 rearrangement, sequence reads were collapsed and filtered. For each sample, productive Simpson clonality was calculated by taking the square root of Simpson's diversity index across productive rearrangements. TCRdb mirrors the immuneACCESS table, restricted to in-frame sequences. Some clones are absent from its copies; in checked studies, under half trace to an unresolved V gene, and the reason for the others is unknown. From that table come the V and J calls and clone size; the DNA was used to work out D and trimming. Across this sample there are around 340,000 clones, with around 88% seen only once. The biggest ten clones account for 7.1% of the sample.

Via the germline V gene (reference sequence), CDR1 is MNHNY and CDR2 SVGAGI. Reading from cysteine to phenylalanine, the CDR3 counts 13 amino acids. Only CDR3 DNA is held: 39 bases, read in frame from base 1. Ends trimmed: V by 4 bases, J by 8 bases; bases unmatched to a gene: 5. The TCR was taken from an older woman with COVID-19, enrolled during active disease. Sequencing used peripheral blood. Recombination linked TRBV6-6 to TRBJ2-1, with 7 central nucleotides matching TRBD1. The DNA sequence is TGTGCCAGCAGTTCAACAGGGGACGATGAGCAGTTCTTC. Translated, it gives CASSSTGDDEQFF.